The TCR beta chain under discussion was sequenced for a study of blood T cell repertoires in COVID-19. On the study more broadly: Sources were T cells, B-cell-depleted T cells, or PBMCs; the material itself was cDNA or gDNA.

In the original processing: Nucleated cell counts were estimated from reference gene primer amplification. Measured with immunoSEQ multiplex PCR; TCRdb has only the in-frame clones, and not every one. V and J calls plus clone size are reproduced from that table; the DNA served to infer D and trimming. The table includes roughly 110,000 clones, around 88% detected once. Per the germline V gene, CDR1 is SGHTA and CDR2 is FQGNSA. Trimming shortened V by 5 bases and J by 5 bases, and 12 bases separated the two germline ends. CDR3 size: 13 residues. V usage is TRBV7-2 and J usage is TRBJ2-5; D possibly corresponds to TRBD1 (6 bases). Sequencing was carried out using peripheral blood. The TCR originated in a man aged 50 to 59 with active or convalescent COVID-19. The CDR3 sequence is CASSTRGPETQYF. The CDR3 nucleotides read TGTGCCAGCAGCACCAGGGGCCCCGAGACCCAGTACTTC.